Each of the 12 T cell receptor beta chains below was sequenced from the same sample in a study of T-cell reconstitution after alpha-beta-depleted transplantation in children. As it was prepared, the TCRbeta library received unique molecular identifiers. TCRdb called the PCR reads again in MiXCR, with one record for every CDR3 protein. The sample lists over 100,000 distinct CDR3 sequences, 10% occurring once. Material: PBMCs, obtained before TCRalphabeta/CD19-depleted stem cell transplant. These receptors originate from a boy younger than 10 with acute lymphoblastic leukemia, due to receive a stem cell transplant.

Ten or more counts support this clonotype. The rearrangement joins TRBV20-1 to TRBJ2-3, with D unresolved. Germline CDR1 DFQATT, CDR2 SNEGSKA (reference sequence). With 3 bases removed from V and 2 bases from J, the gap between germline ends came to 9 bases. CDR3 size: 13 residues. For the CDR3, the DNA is TGCAGTGCTAGGCCCAGCCACACAGATACGCAGTATTTT. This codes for CSARPSHTDTQYF.

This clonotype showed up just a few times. The CDR3 nucleotides read TGTGCCAGCAGTCACGTTAACACGAACACTGAAGCTTTCTTT. This codes for CASSHVNTNTEAFF. The V gene is TRBV11-2, the J gene TRBJ1-1; no clear D gene. CDR1 SGHAT and CDR2 FQNNGV come from the germline V gene. The CDR3 has 14 residues. Trimming cost V 6 bases and J 1 base, with 12 bases left between them. The full variable domain, rest sourced from reference TRBV11-2 and TRBJ1-1, is EAGVAQSPRYKIIEKRQSVAFWCNPISGHATLYWYQQILGQGPKLLIQFQNNGVVDDSQLPKDRFSAERLKGVDSTLKIQPAKLEDSAVYLCASSHVNTNTEAFFGQGTRLTVV.

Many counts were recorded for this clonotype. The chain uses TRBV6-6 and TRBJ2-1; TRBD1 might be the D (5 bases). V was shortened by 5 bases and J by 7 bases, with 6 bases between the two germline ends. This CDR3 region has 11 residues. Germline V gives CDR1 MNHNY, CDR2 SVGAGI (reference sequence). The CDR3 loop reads CASSRGNEQFF. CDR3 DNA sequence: TGTGCCAGCAGTAGGGGAAATGAGCAGTTCTTC.

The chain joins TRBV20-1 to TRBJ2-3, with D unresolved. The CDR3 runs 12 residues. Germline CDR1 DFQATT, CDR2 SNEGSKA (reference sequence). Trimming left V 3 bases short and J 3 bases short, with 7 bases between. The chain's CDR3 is CSARDVTDTQYF. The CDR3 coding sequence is TGCAGTGCTAGGGACGTGACAGATACGCAGTATTTT.

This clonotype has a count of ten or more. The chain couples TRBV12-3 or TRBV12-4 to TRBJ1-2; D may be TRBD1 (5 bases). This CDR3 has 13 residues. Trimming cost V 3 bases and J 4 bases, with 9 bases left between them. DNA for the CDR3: TGTGCCAGCAGTTTCGGGGGGGGCTATGGCTACACCTTC. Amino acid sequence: CASSFGGGYGYTF.

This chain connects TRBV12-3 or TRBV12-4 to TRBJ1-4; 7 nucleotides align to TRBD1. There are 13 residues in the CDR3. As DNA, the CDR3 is TGTACCATTCAGGGAAGGGGGCAGGGAAAACTGTTTTTT. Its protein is CTIQGRGQGKLFF.

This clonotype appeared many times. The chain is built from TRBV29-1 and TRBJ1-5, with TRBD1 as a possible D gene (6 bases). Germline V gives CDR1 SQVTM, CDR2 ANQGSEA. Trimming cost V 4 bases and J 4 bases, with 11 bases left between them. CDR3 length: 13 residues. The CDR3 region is CSVGGARNQPQHF. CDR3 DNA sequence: TGCAGCGTTGGGGGGGCTAGAAATCAGCCCCAGCATTTT.

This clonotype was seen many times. Here the CDR3 reads CASSSGRGASNEQFF. The CDR3 nucleotides read TGTGCCAGCAGCAGCGGGAGGGGCGCTAGCAATGAGCAGTTCTTC. This chain joins TRBV12-3 or TRBV12-4 and TRBJ2-1; 10 bases line up with TRBD2. There are 15 residues in the CDR3. V dropped 6 bases and J dropped 6; count of bases not matched to a gene: 8.

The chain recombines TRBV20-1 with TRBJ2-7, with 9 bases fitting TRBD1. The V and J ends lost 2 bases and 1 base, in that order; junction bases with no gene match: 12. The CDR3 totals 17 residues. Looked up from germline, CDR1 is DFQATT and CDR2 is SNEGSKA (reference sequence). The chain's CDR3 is CSARRPAGTGLSYEQYF. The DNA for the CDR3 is TGCAGTGCTAGAAGGCCGGCGGGGACAGGGTTATCCTACGAGCAGTACTTC.

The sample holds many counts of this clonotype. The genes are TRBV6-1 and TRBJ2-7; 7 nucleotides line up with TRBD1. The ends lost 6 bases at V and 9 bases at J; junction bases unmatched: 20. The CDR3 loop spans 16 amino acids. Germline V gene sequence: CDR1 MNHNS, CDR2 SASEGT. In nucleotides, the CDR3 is TGTGCCAGCAGCCCGACAGGGATCTATAAACTACGCGTGCAGTACTTC. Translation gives CASSPTGIYKLRVQYF.

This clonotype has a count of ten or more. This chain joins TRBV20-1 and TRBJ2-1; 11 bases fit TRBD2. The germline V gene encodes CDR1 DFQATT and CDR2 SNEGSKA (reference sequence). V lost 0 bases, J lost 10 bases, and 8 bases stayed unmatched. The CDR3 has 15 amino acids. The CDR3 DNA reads TGCAGTGCTAGAGATATACTAGCGGGAGCCGAGGAGCAGTTCTTC. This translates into CSARDILAGAEEQFF.

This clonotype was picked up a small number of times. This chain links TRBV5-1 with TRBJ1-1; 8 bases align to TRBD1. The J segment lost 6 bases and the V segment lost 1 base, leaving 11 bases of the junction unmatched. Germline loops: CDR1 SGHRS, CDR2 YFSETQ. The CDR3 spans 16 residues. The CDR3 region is CASSLYLTGGSAEAFF. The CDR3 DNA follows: TGCGCCAGCAGCTTGTACTTAACAGGGGGGAGCGCTGAAGCTTTCTTT.